The rows below give T cell receptor beta chains drawn from one sample of a study of T-cell reconstitution after alpha-beta-depleted transplantation in children. One entry per CDR3 protein, called by TCRdb with MiXCR from the PCR reads. The sample has roughly 670,000 distinct CDR3 sequences, 10% to 15% seen once. This specimen was PBMCs, taken before TCRalphabeta/CD19-depleted stem cell transplant. These receptors came from a girl aged 2 to 9 with congenital amegakaryocytic thrombocytopenia, due to receive a stem cell transplant. The CDR3 runs from the conserved cysteine through the conserved F or W.

j_call v_call cdr3_aa
TRBJ2-1 TRBV25-1 CASSVGQGHEQFF
TRBJ2-1 TRBV5-1 CASSTLLVSEQFF
TRBJ1-2 TRBV6-1 CATTDRPRGYGYTF
TRBJ2-5 TRBV20-1 CSARTGARGTQYF
TRBJ2-7 TRBV7-8 CASSLPAGGPLSYEQYF
TRBJ2-2 TRBV29-1 CSVYTGLTGELFF
TRBJ2-1 TRBV4-3 CASNQLTGVNSDIRSYNEQFF
TRBJ2-6 TRBV9 CASSAQGIGANVLTF
TRBJ2-1 TRBV29-1 CSVESFEADSSYNEQFF
TRBJ1-1 TRBV5-1 CASSLEPGGPLNTEAFF
TRBJ2-1 TRBV5-1 CASSPEGLAGAYNEQFF
TRBJ2-1 TRBV5-6 CASRDPGAYNEQFF
TRBJ1-5 TRBV7-8 CASSLEGLWSNQPQHF
TRBJ2-7 TRBV20-1 CSARAREGYEQYF
TRBJ2-7 TRBV20-1 CSAGGSTEQYF
TRBJ1-4 TRBV7-8 CASSLWGTPNEKLFF